This T cell receptor beta chain came from a study of cytomegalovirus exposure and HLA in healthy donors. Study at large: Unique TCR beta sequences numbering around 110 million came from about 179 million T cells in an earlier analysis.

The PCR contained 60 Vbeta and 13 Jbeta primers. Sequencing was performed with immunoSEQ multiplex PCR; in TCRdb, only in-frame clones are kept and a portion is missing. This sample carries 200,000 to 250,000 clones, 70% to 85% of them seen once, and the ten largest clones take less than 3%. The CDR3 is 15 amino acids. V lost 5 bases to trimming and J lost 10 bases; unmatched junction nucleotides: 16. The germline CDR1 and CDR2 sequences are LGHNA and YNFKEQ. The gene calls are TRBV4-2 and TRBJ1-1; 7 bases match TRBD1. Sequenced sample: PBMCs. The source is a woman aged 60-75 years in good health and CMV-seropositive. In DNA form, the CDR3 reads TGTGCCAGCAGCATACTACCACAGGGGAATGGTGGAGCTTTCTTT. It translates to CASSILPQGNGGAFF.